Below, 32 T cell receptor beta chains from the same sample are listed, as sequenced in a study of regulatory T cells in long-lasting Graves disease. To make TCR beta libraries, researchers used iRepertoire HTBI primers and Arm-PCR of CDR3 regions. TCRdb re-called the multiplex PCR reads through MiXCR, storing one row per CDR3 protein. The sample yields 400,000 to 500,000 distinct CDR3 sequences, 20% to 25% seen once. Time point indicated: persistent/refractory GD, antithyroid drugs over 5 years with positive TRAb. With RNA extracted from PBMCs as input, the TCR library was made. This specimen was peripheral blood mononuclear cells (PBMCs), taken when the disease was refractory, from a patient treated with antithyroid drugs. Source of these receptors: a female donor with Graves disease.

This clonotype was observed a handful of times. This chain links TRBV5-4 with TRBJ2-2; 9 bases agree with TRBD1. V shed 6 bases and J 6 bases; nucleotides not matched to a gene: 6. The CDR3 is 14 amino acids. CDR1 is SGHNT and CDR2 is YYREEE in the germline V gene (reference sequence). The CDR3 reads CASNQQGAPGELFF. The CDR3 DNA follows: TGTGCCAGCAACCAACAGGGGGCGCCCGGGGAGCTGTTTTTT.

This clonotype was observed at least ten times. The chain has TRBV6-1 and TRBJ1-6; 7 nucleotides agree with TRBD1. The CDR3 runs 14 residues. Germline V gives CDR1 MNHNS, CDR2 SASEGT. The V and J ends lost 6 bases and 5 bases, in that order; junction bases with no gene match: 4. Here the CDR3 DNA reads TGTGCCAGCAGGACTACAGGGGATAATTCACCCCTCCACTTT. Translation: CASRTTGDNSPLHF.

The rearrangement uses TRBV19 and TRBJ2-4; D is uncertain. Deletions cut 5 bases from V and 6 bases from J, with 5 bases between. The CDR3 contains 11 residues. Germline V lookup: CDR1 LNHDA, CDR2 SQIVND (reference sequence). The CDR3 reads CASSPGNIQYF. Here the CDR3 DNA reads TGTGCCAGTAGTCCCGGAAACATTCAGTACTTC.

The chain joins TRBV7-9 to TRBJ2-7; 8 positions agree with TRBD2. CDR3 size: 14 residues. The trim removed 5 bases at V and 5 bases at J, leaving 8 bases unmatched. Germline V gene lookup returns CDR1 SEHNR and CDR2 FQNEAQ (reference sequence). CDR3 loop: CASSRGAGANEQYF. For the CDR3, the DNA is TGTGCCAGCAGCCGGGGAGCGGGAGCCAACGAGCAGTACTTC.

V gene TRBV15 combines with J gene TRBJ1-5; D is undetermined. Germline V gene lookup returns CDR1 LNHNV and CDR2 YYDKDF (reference sequence). Trimming pared 0 bases from V and 4 bases from J, leaving 7 bases between. This CDR3 contains 14 residues. CDR3 sequence reads: CATSREDLNQPQHF. For the CDR3, the DNA is TGTGCCACCAGCAGAGAGGACCTGAATCAGCCCCAGCATTTT.

This clonotype was seen repeatedly, ten times or more. In nucleotides, the CDR3 is TGTGCCAGCAGGTGGTCCGCGGGACAGGGCCCTTCTGGCTATAATTCACCCCTCCACTTT. This codes for CASRWSAGQGPSGYNSPLHF. The chain uses TRBV28 and TRBJ1-6, with 9 nucleotides matching TRBD1. This CDR3 contains 20 residues. The J segment lost 3 bases and the V segment lost 6 bases, leaving 18 bases of the junction unmatched. Germline CDR1 reads MDHEN; CDR2 reads SYDVKM.

This clonotype was counted ten times or more. The V call is TRBV3-1, the J call TRBJ1-4; D not certain. The V end was cut by 3 bases, the J end by 8 bases, with 13 bases between. CDR3 size: 14 residues. The germline V gene has CDR1 LGHDT and CDR2 YNNKEL (reference sequence). The CDR3 DNA follows: TGTGCCAGCAGCCATAGCCTGGACGGCGAAAAACTGTTTTTT. Translated: CASSHSLDGEKLFF.

In its sample, this clonotype was seen a few times. The chain combines TRBV28 with TRBJ2-3; the match to TRBD2 covers 10 bases. V gave up 3 bases and J gave up 4 bases; unmatched junction bases: 7. The CDR3 totals 16 residues. Germline V gene sequence: CDR1 MDHEN, CDR2 SYDVKM. This CDR3 reads CASSFVAGGEADTQYF. The CDR3 bases are TGTGCCAGCAGTTTCGTAGCGGGAGGTGAGGCAGATACGCAGTATTTT. The whole variable domain, remainder taken from reference TRBV28 and TRBJ2-3, is DVKVTQSSRYLVKRTGEKVFLECVQDMDHENMFWYRQDPGLGLRLIYFSYDVKMKEKGDIPEGYSVSREKKERFSLILESASTNQTSMYLCASSFVAGGEADTQYFGPGTRLTVL.

In this sample, this clonotype turned up a few times. J is TRBJ2-4 and V is TRBV30; D not resolved. CDR1 and CDR2 (germline): GTSNPN, SVGIG (reference sequence). This CDR3 has 15 amino acids. With 2 bases removed from V and 1 base from J, the gap between germline ends came to 12 bases. The CDR3 sequence: CAWSSDSLAKNIQYF. The CDR3 bases are TGTGCCTGGAGTTCGGATTCCCTTGCCAAAAACATTCAGTACTTC.

The rearrangement joins TRBV5-1 to TRBJ2-7, with D possibly TRBD1 on 6 matching bases. Trimming cost V 3 bases and J 2 bases, with 9 bases left between them. The CDR3 runs to 13 residues. Germline CDR1 reads SGHRS; CDR2 reads YFSETQ. This CDR3 reads CASSYGGAYEQYF. CDR3 sequence (DNA): TGCGCCAGCAGCTATGGGGGCGCCTACGAGCAGTACTTC.

This clonotype was seen repeatedly, ten times or more. The J gene is TRBJ1-1, the V gene TRBV20-1; no clear D. The V and J ends lost 1 base and 11 bases respectively, with 14 bases between them. Germline V lookup: CDR1 DFQATT, CDR2 SNEGSKA (reference sequence). The CDR3 spans 12 residues. The CDR3 spells CSARGLTIDAFF. The CDR3 DNA reads TGCAGTGCTAGAGGGCTGACCATCGACGCTTTCTTT.

This clonotype showed up many times. V gene TRBV12-3 or TRBV12-4 combines with J gene TRBJ1-2; 10 nucleotides line up with TRBD1. There are 15 residues in the CDR3. With V trimmed by 3 bases and J by 6 bases, 7 bases remained unmatched. In DNA form, the CDR3 reads TGTGCCAGCAGTTTTTCTCTGACAGGGGGCAATGGCTACACCTTC. This sequence encodes CASSFSLTGGNGYTF.

With regard to this clonotype: A much bigger clone sits one base away, suggesting this may be a read error. The rearrangement uses TRBV12-3 or TRBV12-4 and TRBJ1-1; tentative D call: TRBD1 (5 bases). The CDR3 consists of 12 residues. This CDR3 reads CASSDPQGEASF. The DNA of the CDR3 is TGTGCCAGCAGTGACCCCCAGGGTGAAGCTTCCTTT.

This clonotype was recorded at least ten times. The J gene is TRBJ2-7, the V gene TRBV6-1; perhaps TRBD1 as D (5 bases). CDR1 is MNHNS and CDR2 is SASEGT in the germline V gene. The CDR3 has 13 residues. The V end lost 6 bases, the J end lost 3 bases, and 12 bases lay between the germline ends. CDR3 sequence reads: CASRPDSLYEQYF. The CDR3 DNA reads TGTGCCAGCAGACCCGACAGCCTCTACGAGCAGTACTTC.

This clonotype was seen more than once but under ten times. CDR3 in amino acids: CSAAGTSGPGGTQYF. In nucleotides, the CDR3 is TGCAGTGCGGCCGGGACTAGCGGCCCGGGGGGGACCCAGTACTTC. The chain has TRBV20-1 and TRBJ2-5; 11 nucleotides align to TRBD2. The CDR3 spans 15 residues. Germline loops: CDR1 DFQATT, CDR2 SNEGSKA (reference sequence). V gave up 6 bases and J gave up 7 bases; unmatched junction bases: 13.

CDR3 DNA sequence: TGTGCCAGCAGCCTCCACCCCACCGGGGAGCTGTTTTTT. It yields the protein CASSLHPTGELFF. V and J are TRBV9 and TRBJ2-2; no clear D gene. Germline loops: CDR1 SGDLS, CDR2 YYNGEE. CDR3 length: 13 residues. Trimming removed 4 bases at V and 4 bases at J, with 8 bases between. The whole variable domain, filled in from reference TRBV9 and TRBJ2-2, reads DSGVTQTPKHLITATGQRVTLRCSPRSGDLSVYWYQQSLDQGLQFLIQYYNGEERAKGNILERFSAQQFPDLHSELNLSSLELGDSALYFCASSLHPTGELFFGEGSRLTVL.

There are a few counts of this clonotype. The chain is built from TRBV5-8 and TRBJ1-5; D might be TRBD1 (5 bases). CDR1 is SGHTS, CDR2 YDEGEE, per germline. The CDR3 runs to 16 residues. Trimming removed 1 base from V and 2 bases from J, with 13 bases in between. The CDR3 DNA reads as TGTGCCAGCAGCTTGCGCGGGGAAGGGGGCAATCAGCCCCAGCATTTT. Translated: CASSLRGEGGNQPQHF. The full variable domain, in which reference TRBV5-8 and TRBJ1-5 provide the parts outside the CDR3, is EAGVTQSPTHLIKTRGQQATLRCSPISGHTSVYWYQQALGLGLQFLLWYDEGEERNRGNFPPRFSGRQFPNYSSELNVNALELEDSALYLCASSLRGEGGNQPQHFGDGTRLSIL.

As regards this clonotype: It is likely a read error: a sequence one base away is far more abundant. Lacking the conserved final phenylalanine or tryptophan, this CDR3 likely reflects a read error. The V and J genes are TRBV11-3 and TRBJ2-5, with 7 bases identical to TRBD2. V lost 6 bases to trimming and J lost 5 bases; unmatched junction nucleotides: 15. CDR1 is SGHNT and CDR2 is YENEEA in the germline V gene. This CDR3 spans 16 amino acids. For the CDR3, the DNA is TGTGCCAGCAGAAAATCCTGGGAGGGTCGTCTGGAGACCCAGTACCTC. It specifies CASRKSWEGRLETQYL.

The genes are TRBV4-3 and TRBJ2-7; TRBD1 aligns across 7 bases. V lost 0 bases and J lost 1; bases outside the gene matches: 3. The CDR3 contains 15 residues. CDR1 and CDR2 from the germline V gene are LGHNA and YSLEER. CDR3 coding DNA: TGCGCCAGCAGCCAAGAACCCAGGGGGTCCTACGAGCAGTACTTC. Its translation: CASSQEPRGSYEQYF.

The gene calls are TRBV7-2 and TRBJ2-2; D might be TRBD1 or TRBD2, each matching 5 bases. The length of the CDR3 is 18 residues. Trimming removed 0 bases at V and 8 bases at J, with 22 bases between. Germline CDR1 is SGHTA and CDR2 is FQGNSA. This CDR3 is CASSLAGLFVSGTGELFF. For the CDR3, the DNA is TGTGCCAGCAGCTTAGCCGGTTTGTTCGTTTCTGGGACGGGGGAGCTGTTTTTT. Full variable domain (missing parts from reference TRBV7-2 and TRBJ2-2): GAGVSQSPSNKVTEKGKDVELRCDPISGHTALYWYRQSLGQGLEFLIYFQGNSAPDKSGLPSDRFSAERTGGSVSTLTIQRTQQEDSAVYLCASSLAGLFVSGTGELFFGEGSRLTVL.

The V and J genes are TRBV20-1 and TRBJ1-5; D not certain. The germline V gene has CDR1 DFQATT and CDR2 SNEGSKA (reference sequence). Trimming removed 6 bases at V and 5 bases at J, with 23 bases between. The length of the CDR3 is 16 residues. CDR3 bases: TGCAGTGCCGTGTCCGGTATGTTATGGTCGGATCAGCCCCAGCATTTT. Its protein product is CSAVSGMLWSDQPQHF.

Worth noting for this clonotype: A much bigger clone sits one base away, suggesting this may be a read error. This is likely a read error, given that the CDR3 carries no conserved phenylalanine or tryptophan at its end. This chain connects TRBV7-3 to TRBJ1-2, with 8 bases matching TRBD1. CDR1 is SGHTA, CDR2 FQGTGA, per germline. The CDR3 has 13 amino acids. V shed 5 bases, J shed 8 bases, and the junction held 7 bases outside the gene matches. In nucleotides, the CDR3 is TGTGCCAGCAGCCCGACGACAGGGGAAGGCTACACCCTC. Amino acid sequence: CASSPTTGEGYTL.

This clonotype appeared a few times. J is TRBJ2-7 and V is TRBV19, with TRBD2 as a possible D gene (6 bases). Trimming shortened V by 8 bases and J by 1 base, and 12 bases separated the two germline ends. From germline, CDR1 is LNHDA and CDR2 SQIVND (reference sequence). This CDR3 comprises 13 residues. CDR3 DNA: TGTGCCAGTCGTGGGAGGCAATCCTACGAGCAGTACTTC. Translating it yields CASRGRQSYEQYF. The full variable domain, completed using reference TRBV19 and TRBJ2-7, is DGGITQSPKYLFRKEGQNVTLSCEQNLNHDAMYWYRQDPGQGLRLIYYSQIVNDFQKGDIAEGYSVSREKKESFPLTVTSAQKNPTAFYLCASRGRQSYEQYFGPGTRLTVT.

In this sample, this clonotype turned up many times. The chain uses TRBV12-3 or TRBV12-4 and TRBJ2-5, with 7 bases matching TRBD2. The CDR3 runs to 14 residues. V lost 6 bases and J lost 7; bases outside the gene matches: 11. CDR3 amino acids: CASRLGGGSGTQYF. The DNA for the CDR3 is TGTGCCAGCAGACTGGGGGGGGGGTCGGGGACCCAGTACTTC.

The gene calls are TRBV30 and TRBJ1-2; D might be TRBD1 (5 bases). This CDR3 region has 13 residues. The germline V and J ends were trimmed by 0 bases and 2 bases, with 7 bases remaining between them. The germline gives CDR1 GTSNPN, CDR2 SVGIG (reference sequence). CDR3 DNA sequence: TGTGCCTGGAGTGTACAGGAAAACTATGGCTACACCTTC. This translates into CAWSVQENYGYTF.

This clonotype has a count of ten or more. The chain employs TRBV2 and TRBJ1-5; D ambiguous. From germline, CDR1 is SNHLY and CDR2 FYNNEI. Between the trimmed V and J ends, which lost 5 bases and 9 bases, there was a span of 11 bases. The CDR3 loop spans 12 amino acids. CDR3 region: CASSPRGGPQHF. DNA of the CDR3: TGTGCCAGCAGTCCGCGGGGAGGGCCCCAGCATTTT.

As concerns this clonotype: Just one base apart from a much larger clone, this may be a read error. The gene calls are TRBV7-2 and TRBJ2-7; TRBD1 agrees at 8 bases. J lost 3 bases, V lost 5 bases, and 6 bases had no gene match. Germline assignment: CDR1 SGHTA and CDR2 FQGNSA. The CDR3 loop spans 14 amino acids. The DNA of the CDR3 is TGTGCCAGCAGCCCGGGACAGGAGGTCTACGAGCAGTACTTC. It codes for CASSPGQEVYEQYF.

Notes on this clonotype: This sequence may be a read error, since a much larger clone differs from it by one base. The chain links TRBV5-1 to TRBJ2-7, with 9 bases fitting TRBD2. The CDR3 has 16 residues. Germline V lookup: CDR1 SGHRS, CDR2 YFSETQ. With V trimmed by 5 bases and J by 5 bases, 14 bases remained unmatched. The CDR3 region has the DNA TGCGCCAGCAGAAGAGGCACTAGCGGGCGCTTCCACGAGCAGTACTTC. Residues: CASRRGTSGRFHEQYF.

In this sample, this clonotype turned up once. V gene TRBV6-2 or TRBV6-3 combines with J gene TRBJ2-7, with 7 bases aligning to TRBD1. Germline CDR1 and CDR2: MNHEY and SVGEGT. The CDR3 extends over 14 amino acids. The V and J ends lost 5 bases and 6 bases, in that order; junction bases with no gene match: 10. CDR3 nucleotides: TGTGCCAGCAGTCAACCCCGGGACAGTGTCGAGCAGTACTTC. Protein product: CASSQPRDSVEQYF.

This clonotype was seen many times. The rearrangement links TRBV28 to TRBJ1-1, with D hard to call. The CDR3 runs to 12 residues. Per the germline V gene, CDR1 is MDHEN and CDR2 is SYDVKM. V was clipped by 8 bases and J by 1 base, with 8 bases between them. CDR3 amino acids: CASATGNTEAFF. As DNA, the CDR3 is TGTGCCAGCGCTACCGGGAACACTGAAGCTTTCTTT.

CDR3 DNA: TGTGCCAGCAGCGCTGGGGGGGGTTCCACTGAAGCTTTCTTT. It encodes CASSAGGGSTEAFF. The rearrangement links TRBV9 to TRBJ1-1, with D possibly matching TRBD1 (5 bases). Trimming left V 3 bases short and J 4 bases short, with 13 bases between. This CDR3 is 14 amino acids long. Germline V gene sequence: CDR1 SGDLS, CDR2 YYNGEE.

J is TRBJ1-1 and V is TRBV28, with no clear D. Germline V gene data show CDR1 as MDHEN and CDR2 as SYDVKM. The CDR3 spans 12 residues. V lost 6 bases to trimming and J lost 7 bases, with 12 bases between them. The CDR3 sequence: CASSLSRFEAFF. The CDR3 coding sequence is TGTGCCAGCAGCCTGAGTAGGTTTGAAGCTTTCTTT.